One sample yielded the 29 T cell receptor beta chains listed below, sequenced in a study of CD8 T cells in ankylosing spondylitis. Findings and caveats of the study: The study identified a TCR beta motif of roughly eight highly homologous variants that appeared characteristic of ankylosing spondylitis blood.

The antigens for these receptors are not known. In TCRdb, the 5' RACE reads were re-called with MiXCR into one record per CDR3 protein. The table includes around 770,000 distinct CDR3 sequences, approximately 10% detected once. The material sequenced was blood, either unsorted or a sorted T cell fraction (not recorded which). These receptors were taken from a male donor with ankylosing spondylitis.

The chain joins TRBV5-4 to TRBJ2-7, with 8 bases that match TRBD1. Unmatched junction bases numbered 8, after V lost 1 base and J lost 5 bases. Germline CDR1 SGHNT, CDR2 YYREEE (reference sequence). This CDR3 contains 15 residues. The CDR3 region is CASSLWFQGADEQYF. The CDR3 coding sequence is TGTGCCAGCAGCTTGTGGTTTCAGGGGGCCGACGAGCAGTACTTC. Full variable domain (remainder filled in from reference TRBV5-4 and TRBJ2-7): ETGVTQSPTHLIKTRGQQVTLRCSSQSGHNTVSWYQQALGQGPQFIFQYYREEENGRGNFPPRFSGLQFPNYSSELNVNALELDDSALYLCASSLWFQGADEQYFGPGTRLTVT.

Ten or more counts support this clonotype. This rearrangement joins TRBV29-1 to TRBJ1-1; D gene uncertain. In germline, CDR1 is SQVTM, CDR2 ANQGSEA. V shed 7 bases and J shed 0 bases, with 9 bases lying between them. The CDR3 contains 12 residues. CDR3 nucleotides: TGCAGCGGGGCAATATTGAACACTGAAGCTTTCTTT. It encodes CSGAILNTEAFF.

This clonotype was seen a handful of times. The V call is TRBV11-3, the J call TRBJ2-7, with a tentative D call TRBD2 (5 bases). The CDR3 spans 15 residues. Germline V gene data show CDR1 as SGHNT and CDR2 as YENEEA. Trimming removed 4 bases at V and 1 base at J, with 14 bases between. The CDR3 nucleotides read TGTGCCAGCAGCTCGCGGGTGCTTAAGTCCTACGAGCAGTACTTC. Protein product: CASSSRVLKSYEQYF.

This clonotype was seen a handful of times. This sequence joins TRBV20-1 and TRBJ2-4; no firm D call. This CDR3 has 15 amino acids. Germline V lookup: CDR1 DFQATT, CDR2 SNEGSKA (reference sequence). V lost 6 bases and J lost 1, with 16 bases in between. CDR3 loop: CSAMVLTAAKNIQYF. The CDR3 nucleotides are TGCAGTGCGATGGTCCTCACCGCGGCCAAAAACATTCAGTACTTC.

The chain combines TRBV20-1 with TRBJ2-5, with TRBD2 identical over 8 bases. This CDR3 is built from 14 residues. Trimming took 3 bases from V and 10 from J; bases not matched to a gene: 13. Germline V gives CDR1 DFQATT, CDR2 SNEGSKA (reference sequence). The CDR3 reads CSASRTSHYQHQYF. Here the CDR3 DNA reads TGCAGTGCTAGCAGGACTAGCCATTACCAACACCAGTACTTC.

This clonotype was found a few times. The chain uses TRBV4-3 and TRBJ1-6; D gene ambiguous. This CDR3 spans 14 amino acids. V lost 2 bases, J lost 9 bases, and 11 bases lay in between. Germline V gene sequence: CDR1 LGHNA, CDR2 YSLEER. The CDR3 protein is CASSQLGLGSPLHF. For the CDR3, the DNA is TGCGCCAGCAGCCAACTGGGGTTAGGTTCACCCCTCCACTTT.

This clonotype was seen a few times. V and J are TRBV12-3 or TRBV12-4 and TRBJ2-1; D gene ambiguous. The CDR3 totals 15 residues. Trimming shortened V by 6 bases and J by 6 bases, and 18 bases separated the two germline ends. The CDR3 reads CASSPLGKGFNEQFF. The CDR3 nucleotides read TGTGCCAGCAGCCCGCTAGGCAAGGGTTTCAATGAGCAGTTCTTC.

The rearrangement joins TRBV12-3 or TRBV12-4 to TRBJ1-5; no clear D gene. This CDR3 spans 15 amino acids. The V gene lost 7 bases and the J gene lost 3 bases, with 16 bases spanning the gap. CDR3 protein: CASTRGQALNQPQHF. DNA of the CDR3: TGTGCCAGCACCCGCGGGCAGGCCCTCAATCAGCCCCAGCATTTT.

The chain links TRBV15 to TRBJ1-4; 7 bases line up with TRBD1. Germline V lookup: CDR1 LNHNV, CDR2 YYDKDF (reference sequence). The CDR3 loop spans 14 amino acids. V gave up 5 bases and J gave up 5 bases; unmatched junction bases: 5. Here the CDR3 reads CATSWDSRNEKLFF. CDR3 sequence (DNA): TGTGCCACCAGCTGGGACAGCCGAAATGAAAAACTGTTTTTT.

This rearrangement joins TRBV4-3 to TRBJ1-2, with D hard to call. This CDR3 spans 15 amino acids. Germline-derived CDR1 and CDR2 are LGHNA and YSLEER. Trimming shortened V by 0 bases and J by 9 bases, and 17 bases separated the two germline ends. The CDR3 is CASSQELTAPSSYTF. CDR3 DNA sequence: TGCGCCAGCAGCCAAGAACTCACAGCTCCTTCGAGCTACACCTTC.

The J gene is TRBJ2-1, the V gene TRBV20-1; D call uncertain. Germline CDR1 and CDR2: DFQATT and SNEGSKA (reference sequence). V dropped 6 bases and J dropped 2 bases, with 11 bases sitting between them. This CDR3 region has 13 residues. This CDR3 is CSASPSTYNEQFF. The CDR3 region has the DNA TGCAGTGCGAGCCCATCCACCTACAATGAGCAGTTCTTC.

This clonotype showed up many times. The CDR3 spells CASSGMGAQSYNEQFF. The CDR3 bases are TGTGCCAGCAGCGGAATGGGCGCTCAGTCCTACAATGAGCAGTTCTTC. This chain links TRBV6-5 with TRBJ2-1; D ambiguous. The CDR3 has 16 amino acids. V lost 6 bases to trimming and J lost 1 base, with 16 bases between them. Germline assignment: CDR1 MNHEY and CDR2 SVGAGI.

The chain combines TRBV5-1 with TRBJ2-1, with unresolved D. Germline CDR1 SGHRS, CDR2 YFSETQ. CDR3 length equals 13 residues. Trimming removed 2 bases from V and 6 bases from J, with 9 bases in between. CDR3 bases: TGCGCCAGCAGCTTCTTAGGGTCCAATGAGCAGTTCTTC. Translation: CASSFLGSNEQFF.

This clonotype was observed many times. The gene calls are TRBV7-2 and TRBJ1-1; D not certain. Trimming pared 3 bases from V and 0 bases from J, leaving 5 bases between. The CDR3 covers 13 residues. The V gene's germline CDR1 is SGHTA and CDR2 FQGNSA. CDR3 nucleotides: TGTGCCAGCAGCTTTACAGTGAACACTGAAGCTTTCTTT. This sequence encodes CASSFTVNTEAFF.

The chain uses TRBV5-6 and TRBJ1-6; D is perhaps TRBD1 (5 bases). The germline V gene encodes CDR1 SGHDT and CDR2 YYEEEE. V lost 4 bases and J lost 10, with 21 bases in between. This CDR3 is 16 amino acids long. The CDR3 protein is CASSREGRAYTSPLHF. CDR3 bases: TGTGCCAGCAGCCGGGAGGGCAGGGCCTACACCTCACCCCTCCACTTT.

This clonotype was detected only a few times. The CDR3 region has the DNA TGTGCCAGCAGCATCCGGACAGGGCCAGATACGCAGTATTTT. Its translation: CASSIRTGPDTQYF. The rearrangement joins TRBV7-2 to TRBJ2-3; 8 nucleotides match TRBD1. Trimming at V came to 5 bases and at J to 4 bases, leaving 5 bases not matched to a gene. There are 14 residues in the CDR3. Germline V lookup: CDR1 SGHTA, CDR2 FQGNSA. Filled out from reference TRBV7-2 and TRBJ2-3, the complete variable domain reads GAGVSQSPSNKVTEKGKDVELRCDPISGHTALYWYRQSLGQGLEFLIYFQGNSAPDKSGLPSDRFSAERTGGSVSTLTIQRTQQEDSAVYLCASSIRTGPDTQYFGPGTRLTVL.

This clonotype was observed a handful of times. The chain links TRBV7-2 to TRBJ1-1; D not certain. With 3 bases removed from V and 5 bases from J, the gap between germline ends came to 13 bases. Germline V gives CDR1 SGHTA, CDR2 FQGNSA. The CDR3 loop spans 14 amino acids. The CDR3 coding sequence is TGTGCCAGCAGCTTCTTTGGTGCAAGGACTGAAGCTTTCTTT. This gives the protein CASSFFGARTEAFF.

This clonotype was seen a handful of times. The rearrangement links TRBV6-5 to TRBJ1-2; no clear D gene. Germline-derived CDR1 and CDR2 are MNHEY and SVGAGI. This CDR3 region has 12 residues. The ends were cut back, 8 bases at V and 2 bases at J, with 9 bases in the middle. CDR3 loop: CASVGRNYGYTF. The CDR3, as DNA: TGTGCCAGCGTCGGACGGAACTATGGCTACACCTTC.

This clonotype was detected many times. CDR3 amino acids: CASSLGATEAFF. In DNA, the CDR3 is TGTGCCAGCAGCTTAGGGGCCACTGAAGCTTTCTTT. J is TRBJ1-1 and V is TRBV7-9; the D is unclear. The germline V gene encodes CDR1 SEHNR and CDR2 FQNEAQ (reference sequence). Trimming took 1 base from V and 4 from J, leaving 4 bases between them. The CDR3 runs 12 residues.

The J gene is TRBJ2-7, the V gene TRBV12-3 or TRBV12-4; D possibly corresponds to TRBD1 (5 bases). This CDR3 is 12 amino acids long. Trimming removed 7 bases at V and 6 bases at J, with 13 bases between. The CDR3 nucleotides read TGTGCCAGCACCCTAGGAAGGGGCGAGCAGTACTTC. This translates into CASTLGRGEQYF.

This CDR3 reads CSARLGPPEQYF. DNA for the CDR3: TGCAGTGCTAGACTGGGTCCTCCCGAGCAGTACTTC. The chain has TRBV20-1 and TRBJ2-7, with D uncertain. Trimming removed 2 bases at V and 6 bases at J, with 11 bases between. Germline V gene lookup returns CDR1 DFQATT and CDR2 SNEGSKA (reference sequence). CDR3 size: 12 residues.

This sequence joins TRBV5-1 and TRBJ2-3; possible D gene TRBD1, 6 bases. This CDR3 has 15 amino acids. Trimming cost V 0 bases and J 2 bases, with 10 bases left between them. Per the germline V gene, CDR1 is SGHRS and CDR2 is YFSETQ. The CDR3 loop reads CASSLERGHTDTQYF. CDR3 bases: TGCGCCAGCAGCTTGGAGAGGGGACACACAGATACGCAGTATTTT.

This chain connects TRBV7-2 to TRBJ2-1; the match to TRBD2 covers 8 bases. CDR1 SGHTA and CDR2 FQGNSA come from the germline V gene. The trim removed 5 bases at V and 0 bases at J, leaving 9 bases unmatched. The length of the CDR3 is 17 residues. In DNA, the CDR3 is TGTGCCAGCAGCATGAGCGGGGGAGCCAACTCCTACAATGAGCAGTTCTTC. It encodes CASSMSGGANSYNEQFF.

The chain employs TRBV20-1 and TRBJ2-1, with D perhaps matching TRBD2 (6 bases). V gave up 4 bases and J gave up 11 bases, with 18 bases separating them. There are 13 residues in the CDR3. Germline loops: CDR1 DFQATT, CDR2 SNEGSKA (reference sequence). For the CDR3, the DNA is TGCAGTGCTACCCGGGACTGGCCTTATAAGCAGTTCTTC. Protein sequence: CSATRDWPYKQFF.

There are many counts of this clonotype. V and J are TRBV20-1 and TRBJ2-7, with 9 bases matching TRBD1. J was trimmed by 6 bases and V by 2 bases; bases with no gene match: 11. The CDR3 contains 15 residues. Per the germline V gene, CDR1 is DFQATT and CDR2 is SNEGSKA (reference sequence). CDR3 in amino acids: CSARSKGQGRVEQYF. DNA for the CDR3: TGCAGTGCTAGAAGTAAGGGACAGGGCCGGGTCGAGCAGTACTTC.

J is TRBJ1-1 and V is TRBV4-1, with D unresolved. Germline CDR1 MGHRA, CDR2 YSYEKL. The CDR3 runs 15 residues. V was trimmed by 2 bases and J by 1 base, leaving 11 bases between them. The DNA for the CDR3 is TGCGCCAGCAGCCAAACGCGCTGGGGGAACACTGAAGCTTTCTTT. Amino acid sequence: CASSQTRWGNTEAFF.

This chain joins TRBV7-2 and TRBJ2-7; 9 bases align to TRBD1. The CDR3 is made up of 13 amino acids. Germline trimming cut 3 bases from V and 5 bases from J; bases unmatched to any gene: 2. Per germline, CDR1 SGHTA and CDR2 FQGNSA. Here the CDR3 DNA reads TGTGCCAGCAGCTTTTGGACAGGGGACGAGCAGTACTTC. Protein sequence: CASSFWTGDEQYF.

This rearrangement joins TRBV20-1 to TRBJ2-3, with TRBD2 as a possible D gene (5 bases). Germline V lookup: CDR1 DFQATT, CDR2 SNEGSKA (reference sequence). The CDR3 spans 13 residues. Trimming stripped 0 bases from V and 5 bases from J, with 9 bases between. The CDR3 nucleotides are TGCAGTGCTAGAGATATCCGGGGAGATACGCAGTATTTT. It translates to CSARDIRGDTQYF.

The V call is TRBV4-2, the J call TRBJ2-7; no clear D gene. V shed 1 base and J shed 4 bases, with 17 bases lying between them. The CDR3 has 16 amino acids. Germline V lookup: CDR1 LGHNA, CDR2 YNFKEQ. In DNA form, the CDR3 reads TGTGCCAGCAGCCAAGTCAGGTCGGCAGATTTTTACGAGCAGTACTTC. As protein: CASSQVRSADFYEQYF.